This T cell receptor (beta chain) was captured by sequencing in a study of cytotoxic CD8 clonotypes in ibrutinib-treated CLL. Study-wide findings and caveats: Clonality rose at ibrutinib response and fell back toward baseline at progression. Sampling of sustained-remission and progressing patients occurred at differing times.

In the case of this clone: Antigen unknown.

The V segment lost 3 bases and the J segment 2 bases; nucleotides outside the gene matches: 3. The CDR3 is 14 residues long. Looked up from germline, CDR1 is MDHEN and CDR2 is SYDVKM. Only in-frame clones appear in the TCRdb table, and some are missing; sequencing was by immunoSEQ multiplex PCR. Among 200,000 or so clones listed, about four fifths were seen once. The source is a human donor with chronic lymphocytic leukemia. The chain is built from TRBV28 and TRBJ2-7, with 8 bases matching TRBD2. Sequenced material: PBMCs, taken after 12 months of ibrutinib treatment. CDR3 in DNA: TGTGCCAGCAGTTTGTGGCGGGAGGCCTACGAGCAGTACTTC. Translating it yields CASSLWREAYEQYF.